This is a list of T cell receptor beta chains from one sample in a study of identical twins. One entry per CDR3 protein, called by TCRdb with MiXCR from the 5' RACE reads. This table has 1,800,000 or so distinct CDR3 sequences, 32% appearing once. The material sequenced was cord blood. Receptors originate from a newborn girl in good health. Both conserved end residues are part of each CDR3. The D gene is left open where the match is weak. A clone size is listed for some rows: how often the clone was seen (once, few, many), or a class if it is expanded.

cdr3_length | j_call | d_call | clone_size | v_call | cdr3_aa | cdr3_nt
15 | TRBJ2-1 | TRBD2 | . | TRBV20-1 | CSAHPYRREWDEQFF | TGCAGTGCCCACCCGTACCGGCGGGAGTGGGATGAGCAGTTCTTC
15 | TRBJ1-5 | . | . | TRBV25-1 | CASSSQGVGDQPQHF | TGTGCCAGCAGTTCTCAGGGAGTAGGCGATCAGCCCCAGCATTTT
15 | TRBJ2-1 | TRBD2 | . | TRBV3-1 | CASSQVGDYPVEQFF | TGTGCCAGCAGCCAAGTTGGGGACTATCCCGTTGAGCAGTTCTTC
14 | TRBJ2-5 | . | few | TRBV12-3/TRBV12-4 | CASSLRQAGKTQYF | TGTGCCAGCAGTTTGCGGCAGGCCGGGAAGACCCAGTACTTC
14 | TRBJ2-1 | TRBD1 | many | TRBV11-1 | CASSLVGQGNEQFF | TGTGCCAGCAGCTTAGTGGGACAGGGCAATGAGCAGTTCTTC
18 | TRBJ1-1 | TRBD1 | . | TRBV6-2/TRBV6-3 | CASSYGTGGVPMNTEAFF | TGTGCCAGCAGTTACGGGACAGGGGGAGTGCCGATGAACACTGAAGCTTTCTTT
13 | TRBJ2-3 | . | few | TRBV6-6 | CASSYILRDTQYF | TGTGCCAGCAGTTACATTCTCCGGGATACGCAGTATTTT
14 | TRBJ2-3 | . | . | TRBV12-3/TRBV12-4 | CASGGSRGTDTQYF | TGTGCCAGCGGGGGAAGTAGGGGCACAGATACGCAGTATTTT
15 | TRBJ2-5 | . | . | TRBV5-1 | CASSLDGHTQETQYF | TGCGCCAGCAGCCTGGATGGACACACTCAAGAGACCCAGTACTTC
15 | TRBJ1-3 | TRBD1 | few | TRBV7-2 | CASSLNRGVGNTIYF | TGTGCCAGCAGCTTGAACAGGGGTGTCGGAAACACCATATATTTT
16 | TRBJ2-6 | . | many | TRBV29-1 | CSVDGTTPSGANVLTF | TGCAGCGTCGACGGGACAACCCCTTCTGGGGCCAACGTCCTGACTTTC
17 | TRBJ2-1 | TRBD2 | . | TRBV19 | CASSPGTSGRLSYEQFF | TGTGCCAGTAGTCCAGGGACTAGCGGGAGATTATCCTACGAGCAGTTCTTC
14 | TRBJ1-4 | . | . | TRBV29-1 | CSVGGGTRGEKLFF | TGCAGCGTTGGAGGAGGGACACGTGGGGAAAAACTGTTTTTT
15 | TRBJ1-4 | . | many | TRBV12-3/TRBV12-4 | CASTRDRGLNEKLFF | TGTGCCAGCACCCGAGATAGGGGCCTTAATGAAAAACTGTTTTTT
13 | TRBJ2-2 | . | few | TRBV6-1 | CASMNQNTGELFF | TGTGCCAGCATGAACCAGAACACCGGGGAGCTGTTTTTT
15 | TRBJ2-5 | . | . | TRBV2 | CATSRDSLRYNEQYF | TGTGCCACCTCGCGCGACAGCCTCAGGTACAATGAGCAGTACTTC
14 | TRBJ2-3 | . | few | TRBV12-3/TRBV12-4 | CASSLPGLYYTQYF | TGTGCCAGCAGTTTACCGGGGCTCTATTATACGCAGTATTTT
13 | TRBJ2-7 | . | . | TRBV20-1 | CSARWLGDYEQYF | TGCAGTGCTAGATGGTTGGGGGACTACGAGCAGTACTTC
16 | TRBJ2-3 | TRBD2 | . | TRBV12-3/TRBV12-4 | CASSLSSGSSTDTQYF | TGTGCCAGCAGTCTTTCTAGCGGTTCTAGCACAGATACGCAGTATTTT
18 | TRBJ2-7 | . | few | TRBV21-1 | CASKGTRRPVSIWYEQYF | TGTGCCAGCAAAGGGACTAGAAGGCCGGTCTCGATATGGTACGAGCAGTACTTC
13 | TRBJ2-2 | TRBD1 | . | TRBV29-1 | CSVDIGGPGELFF | TGCAGCGTTGACATAGGGGGCCCCGGGGAGCTGTTTTTT
16 | TRBJ1-3 | . | . | TRBV4-1 | CASSQGPLKRGNTIYF | TGCGCCAGCAGTCAAGGGCCCCTGAAGAGGGGAAACACCATATATTTT
16 | TRBJ2-3 | TRBD2 | . | TRBV5-1 | CASSLPWTSGGDTQYF | TGCGCCAGCAGCTTGCCCTGGACTAGCGGGGGAGATACGCAGTATTTT
14 | TRBJ1-4 | . | . | TRBV14 | CASSPVGGHEKLFF | TGTGCCAGCAGCCCGGTCGGGGGTCATGAAAAACTGTTTTTT
13 | TRBJ1-4 | . | few | TRBV7-9 | CASKGTVNEKLFF | TGTGCCAGCAAGGGGACGGTTAATGAAAAACTGTTTTTT
10 | TRBJ1-2 | TRBD1 | . | TRBV10-3 | CATTGSGYTF | TGTGCCACGACAGGGAGCGGCTACACCTTC
14 | TRBJ2-5 | . | few | TRBV30 | CAWSVTPLGGSQYF | TGTGCCTGGAGTGTAACCCCCCTCGGGGGATCTCAGTACTTC
15 | TRBJ1-4 | . | few | TRBV7-9 | CASSVQQGGGEKLFF | TGTGCCAGCAGCGTCCAACAGGGAGGGGGTGAAAAACTGTTTTTT
14 | TRBJ2-2 | . | . | TRBV28 | CASSPWIDTGELFF | TGTGCCAGCAGTCCCTGGATAGACACCGGGGAGCTGTTTTTT
15 | TRBJ2-2 | . | . | TRBV19 | CATAFSSSNTGELFF | TGTGCCACCGCCTTCAGCAGTTCGAACACCGGGGAGCTGTTTTTT
8 | TRBJ2-1 | . | . | TRBV20-1 | CSARNMFF | TGCAGTGCTAGAAACATGTTCTTC
19 | TRBJ2-7 | . | . | TRBV7-7 | CASSLPLLAGTIHTCEQYF | TGTGCTAGCAGCTTACCATTACTAGCAGGCACTATCCATACATGCGAGCAGTACTTC
11 | TRBJ1-1 | . | few | TRBV2 | CASKLYTEAFF | TGTGCCAGCAAATTGTACACTGAAGCTTTCTTT
18 | TRBJ2-3 | TRBD2 | few | TRBV27 | CASSPPLAGYLRTDTQYF | TGTGCCAGCAGTCCCCCCCTAGCGGGGTACCTACGCACAGATACGCAGTATTTT
13 | TRBJ1-2 | . | . | TRBV5-1 | CASSEGFGYGYTF | TGCGCCAGCAGCGAGGGGTTTGGCTATGGCTACACCTTC
13 | TRBJ1-1 | . | . | TRBV12-3/TRBV12-4 | CASSLGLGGEAFF | TGTGCCAGCAGTTTGGGCTTGGGCGGTGAAGCTTTCTTT
15 | TRBJ1-1 | TRBD1 | . | TRBV20-1 | CSAPLEGDRNTEAFF | TGCAGTGCGCCCCTCGAGGGGGACAGGAACACTGAAGCTTTCTTT
16 | TRBJ2-7 | TRBD2 | . | TRBV27 | CASSPLESGTRGEQYF | TGTGCCAGCAGTCCATTAGAATCCGGGACTAGGGGCGAGCAGTACTTC
16 | TRBJ1-6 | . | . | TRBV20-1 | CSARETDSSYNSPLHF | TGCAGTGCTAGAGAGACCGACAGCTCCTATAATTCACCCCTCCACTTT
13 | TRBJ2-7 | TRBD1 | . | TRBV29-1 | CSVERTGRREQYF | TGCAGCGTTGAGAGGACAGGGAGGCGCGAGCAGTACTTC
13 | TRBJ1-1 | TRBD1 | . | TRBV12-3/TRBV12-4 | CAISPTGGSEAFF | TGTGCCATCAGCCCTACAGGGGGTAGTGAAGCTTTCTTT
15 | TRBJ1-1 | . | . | TRBV7-8 | CASTGIRGVGTEAFF | TGTGCCAGCACGGGGATAAGAGGGGTAGGGACTGAAGCTTTCTTT
14 | TRBJ1-4 | . | . | TRBV7-9 | CASSLGAGIEKLFF | TGTGCCAGCAGCTTAGGAGCCGGGATTGAAAAACTGTTTTTT
14 | TRBJ2-3 | TRBD2 | few | TRBV20-1 | CSPNGLAGTDTQYF | TGCAGTCCAAATGGGCTAGCGGGCACAGATACGCAGTATTTT
15 | TRBJ2-5 | . | . | TRBV7-9 | CASSATGTRQETQYF | TGTGCCAGCAGCGCTACCGGGACGAGGCAAGAGACCCAGTACTTC
13 | TRBJ1-6 | . | . | TRBV12-3/TRBV12-4 | CASREGYNSPLHF | TGTGCCAGCCGGGAAGGGTATAATTCACCCCTCCACTTT
16 | TRBJ2-1 | TRBD1 | few | TRBV7-2 | CASSRDGTVGDNEQFF | TGTGCCAGCAGTCGCGACGGGACAGTGGGGGACAATGAGCAGTTCTTC
14 | TRBJ2-7 | . | . | TRBV28 | CASIGSGSSYEQYF | TGTGCCAGCATAGGTAGCGGTAGCTCCTACGAGCAGTACTTC
16 | TRBJ1-3 | . | . | TRBV6-2/TRBV6-3 | CASSSGQRYSGNTIYF | TGTGCCAGCAGTTCCGGACAGCGTTACTCTGGAAACACCATATATTTT